The subject of this entry is one T cell receptor (beta chain). Its target antigen remains unknown. Base qualities are missing; no much larger clone stands one base away. The data originate from a study of tumor-infiltrating lymphocytes in localized non-small cell lung cancer (dated by TCRdb to the early 2020s). For context, the study as a whole: Patients whose samples were collected after neoadjuvant chemotherapy, as well as both smokers and never-smokers and several histologies, were included in the cohort. Resected tumor tissue and uninvolved lung tissue described as non-adjacent to the tumor were contributed by each patient, with both tissues obtained from the same patient. Alongside flow cytometry, multiplex immunofluorescence, RNA-seq, exome sequencing and proteomics, TCR sequencing was applied to the same patients as one of several integrated assays. In total, the ICON cohort was made up of 150 surgical patients who had localized non-small cell lung cancer and whose tumors were resected. The paired tumor versus uninvolved lung comparison of immunoSEQ T-cell fraction included some 57 patients. Findings and caveats that apply to the study as a whole: Recurrence-free survival showed no association with tumor T-cell fraction measured by TCR sequencing (p = 0.61). The TCR-derived T-cell fraction showed no difference between the flow cytometry-defined immunotypes IM1 (good prognosis) and IM2 (poor prognosis). Because different assays used different pieces of the same tissue, technical variation could not be distinguished from intratumor heterogeneity. Because assay coverage varied across patients depending on available tissue quantity, TCR sequencing was performed for only a subset of the cohort. In line with immunofluorescence CD3 counts, TCRbeta sequencing supported higher T cell infiltration in tumors compared with uninvolved lung tissue.

ICON enrollment began in 2016, and the last patient was enrolled in late 2018. In a subcohort of approximately 76 patients, fresh tumor and matched uninvolved tissue were collected for in-depth immune analyses, with TCR sequencing among those analyses. DNA for TCR sequencing was isolated from bulk tissue, and no cell sorting was done. The T-cell fraction in tumor and uninvolved lung tissue was provided by TCR sequencing with the immunoSEQ assay. As for the authors' bioinformatics: For survival analysis, patients were divided into high (upper tertile) and low (lower two tertiles) T-cell fraction groups, which were compared by log-rank test. Paired tumor versus uninvolved lung differences in T-cell fraction were tested with a signed-rank test. In its TCRdb copy, this immuneACCESS table keeps in-frame sequences only and misses some clones. Where compared with another copy, unresolved V genes explain less than half of these, and the others have no known cause. Clonal size and the V and J genes are those of that table, whereas D and trimming came from the DNA. The sample table records some 15,000 clones; more than 60% of these occur just once. The ten largest account for around 5% of the sample.

V was cut back by 0 bases and J by 3 bases, leaving a gap of 12 bases between them. For CDR1 and CDR2, the germline V gene (reference sequence) lists GTSNPN and SVGIG. The CDR3 numbers 14 residues from cysteine through phenylalanine. Solely the CDR3 DNA is kept, with 42 bases framed from the first base. The V and J genes are TRBV30 and TRBJ2-7; no D gene can be assigned with confidence. The specimen sequenced was lung tumor tissue. This TCR was sampled from a human donor with non-small cell lung cancer. The bases are TGTGCCTGGAGTGTACCCCCTGAAGGCTACGAGCAGTACTTC. Its translation is CAWSVPPEGYEQYF.